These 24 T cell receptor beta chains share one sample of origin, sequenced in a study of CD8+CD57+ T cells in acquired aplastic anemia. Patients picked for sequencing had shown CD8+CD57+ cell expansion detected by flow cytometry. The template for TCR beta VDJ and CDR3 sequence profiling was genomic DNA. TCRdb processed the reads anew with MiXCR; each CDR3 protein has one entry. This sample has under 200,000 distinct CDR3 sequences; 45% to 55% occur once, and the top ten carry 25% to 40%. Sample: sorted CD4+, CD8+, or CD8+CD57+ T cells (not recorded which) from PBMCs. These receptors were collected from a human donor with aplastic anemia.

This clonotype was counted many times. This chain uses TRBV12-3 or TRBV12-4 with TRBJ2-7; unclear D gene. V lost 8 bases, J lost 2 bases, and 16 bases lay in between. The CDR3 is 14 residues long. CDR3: CASPPRAQPYEQYF. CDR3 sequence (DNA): TGTGCCAGCCCGCCTCGGGCACAACCCTACGAGCAGTACTTC.

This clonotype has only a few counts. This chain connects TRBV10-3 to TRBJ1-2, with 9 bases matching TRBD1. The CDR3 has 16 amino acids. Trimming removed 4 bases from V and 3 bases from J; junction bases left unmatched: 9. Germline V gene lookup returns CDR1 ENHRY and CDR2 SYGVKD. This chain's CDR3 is CAISAVGTGIDYGYTF. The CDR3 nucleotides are TGTGCCATCAGTGCAGTAGGGACAGGGATAGACTATGGCTACACCTTC.

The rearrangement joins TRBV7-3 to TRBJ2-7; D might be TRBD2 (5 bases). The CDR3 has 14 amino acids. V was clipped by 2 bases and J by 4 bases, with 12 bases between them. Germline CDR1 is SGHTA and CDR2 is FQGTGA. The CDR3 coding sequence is TGTGCCAGCAGCTTAGGCGCTAGCCGGTACGAGCAGTACTTC. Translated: CASSLGASRYEQYF.

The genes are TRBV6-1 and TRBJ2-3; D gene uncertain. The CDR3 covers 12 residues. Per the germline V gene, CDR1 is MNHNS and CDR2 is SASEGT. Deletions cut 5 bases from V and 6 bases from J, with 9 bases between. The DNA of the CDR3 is TGTGCCAGCAGTACCCACCCGGATACGCAGTATTTT. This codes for CASSTHPDTQYF.

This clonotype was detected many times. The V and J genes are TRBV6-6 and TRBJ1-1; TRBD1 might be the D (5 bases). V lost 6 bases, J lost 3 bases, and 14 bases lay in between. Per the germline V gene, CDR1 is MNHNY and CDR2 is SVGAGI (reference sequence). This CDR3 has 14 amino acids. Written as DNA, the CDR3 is TGTGCCAGCAGACTTAGTGGAGGGGACACTGAAGCTTTCTTT. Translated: CASRLSGGDTEAFF.

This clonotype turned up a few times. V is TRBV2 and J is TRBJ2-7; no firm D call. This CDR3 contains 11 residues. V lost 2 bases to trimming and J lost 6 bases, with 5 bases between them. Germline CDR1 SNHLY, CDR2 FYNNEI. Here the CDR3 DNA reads TGTGCCAGCAGTGAAAGGACCGAGCAGTACTTC. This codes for CASSERTEQYF.

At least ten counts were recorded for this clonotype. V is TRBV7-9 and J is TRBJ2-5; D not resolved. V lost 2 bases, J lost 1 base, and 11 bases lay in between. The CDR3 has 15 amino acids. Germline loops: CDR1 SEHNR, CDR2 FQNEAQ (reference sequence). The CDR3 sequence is CASSLPLGSQETQYF. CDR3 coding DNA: TGTGCCAGCAGCTTACCCCTTGGCAGCCAAGAGACCCAGTACTTC.

This CDR3 reads CSVGQLSTYEQYF. The CDR3 DNA reads TGCAGCGTTGGACAGTTAAGCACCTACGAGCAGTACTTC. The rearrangement joins TRBV29-1 to TRBJ2-7; maybe TRBD1 (5 bases). The germline V gene has CDR1 SQVTM and CDR2 ANQGSEA. Trimming cost V 4 bases and J 2 bases, with 12 bases left between them. The CDR3 spans 13 residues.

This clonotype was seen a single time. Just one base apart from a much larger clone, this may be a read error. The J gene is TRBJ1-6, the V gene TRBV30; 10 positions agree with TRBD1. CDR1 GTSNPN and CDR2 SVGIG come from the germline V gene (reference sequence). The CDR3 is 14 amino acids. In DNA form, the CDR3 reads TGTGCCTGGAGGGCCGGGACAGGGGTTTCACCCCTCCTCTTT. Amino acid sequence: CAWRAGTGVSPLLF.

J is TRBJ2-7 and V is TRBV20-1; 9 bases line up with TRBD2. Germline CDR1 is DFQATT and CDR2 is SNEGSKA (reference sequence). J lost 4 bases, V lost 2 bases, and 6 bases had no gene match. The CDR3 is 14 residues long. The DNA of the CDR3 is TGCAGTGCTAGACGCGGGGGGGACGGGTACGAGCAGTACTTC. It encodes CSARRGGDGYEQYF.

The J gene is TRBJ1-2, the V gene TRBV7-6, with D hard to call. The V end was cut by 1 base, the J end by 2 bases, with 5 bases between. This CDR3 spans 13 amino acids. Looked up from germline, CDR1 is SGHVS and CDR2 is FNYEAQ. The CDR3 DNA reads TGTGCCAGCAGCTTAGGAGGGAACTATGGCTACACCTTC. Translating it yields CASSLGGNYGYTF.

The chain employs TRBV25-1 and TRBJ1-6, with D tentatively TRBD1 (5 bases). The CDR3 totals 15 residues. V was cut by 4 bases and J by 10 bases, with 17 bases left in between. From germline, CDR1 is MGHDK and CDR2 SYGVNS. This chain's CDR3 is CASSGLRDGESPLHF. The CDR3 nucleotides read TGTGCCAGCAGTGGATTACGGGACGGGGAATCACCCCTCCACTTT.

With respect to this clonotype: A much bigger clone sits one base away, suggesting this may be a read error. CDR3 DNA sequence: TGTGCCAGCAGACGGACAAGCATGAACACTGAAGCTTTCTTT. Its protein product is CASRRTSMNTEAFF. The V call is TRBV6-1, the J call TRBJ1-1; a possible D gene is TRBD1 (5 bases). This CDR3 contains 14 residues. The V gene lost 6 bases and the J gene lost 0 bases, with 11 bases spanning the gap. The germline CDR1 and CDR2 sequences are MNHNS and SASEGT.

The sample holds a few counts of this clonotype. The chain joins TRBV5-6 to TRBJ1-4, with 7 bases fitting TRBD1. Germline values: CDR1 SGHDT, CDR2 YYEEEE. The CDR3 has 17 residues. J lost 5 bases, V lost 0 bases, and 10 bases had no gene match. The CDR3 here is CASSLAVEGAFNEKLFF. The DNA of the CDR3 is TGTGCCAGCAGCTTGGCAGTAGAGGGGGCGTTCAATGAAAAACTGTTTTTT.

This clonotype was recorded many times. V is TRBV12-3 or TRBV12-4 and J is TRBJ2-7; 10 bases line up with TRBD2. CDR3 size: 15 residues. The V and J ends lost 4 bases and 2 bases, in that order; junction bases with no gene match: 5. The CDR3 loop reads CASSSMLAGAYEQYF. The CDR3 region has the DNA TGTGCCAGCAGTTCAATGCTAGCGGGGGCCTACGAGCAGTACTTC.

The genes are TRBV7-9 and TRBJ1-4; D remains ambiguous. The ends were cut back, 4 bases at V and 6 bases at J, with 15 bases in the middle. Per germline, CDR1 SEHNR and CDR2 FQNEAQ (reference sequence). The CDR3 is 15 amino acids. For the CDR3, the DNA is TGTGCCAGCAGCTGGCTCAACCATCAGGATGAAAAACTGTTTTTT. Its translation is CASSWLNHQDEKLFF.

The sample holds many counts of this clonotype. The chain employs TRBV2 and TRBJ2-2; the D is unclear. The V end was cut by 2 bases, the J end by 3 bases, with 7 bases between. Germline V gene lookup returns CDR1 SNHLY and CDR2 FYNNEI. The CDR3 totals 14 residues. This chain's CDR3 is CASSEFGDTGELFF. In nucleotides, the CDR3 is TGTGCCAGCAGTGAATTTGGGGACACCGGGGAGCTGTTTTTT.

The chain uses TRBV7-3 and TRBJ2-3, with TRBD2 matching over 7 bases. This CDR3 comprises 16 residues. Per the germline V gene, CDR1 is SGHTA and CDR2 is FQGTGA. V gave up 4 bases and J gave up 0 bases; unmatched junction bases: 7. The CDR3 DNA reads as TGTGCCAGCAGCTGTACTAGCGACATAAGCACAGATACGCAGTATTTT. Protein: CASSCTSDISTDTQYF.

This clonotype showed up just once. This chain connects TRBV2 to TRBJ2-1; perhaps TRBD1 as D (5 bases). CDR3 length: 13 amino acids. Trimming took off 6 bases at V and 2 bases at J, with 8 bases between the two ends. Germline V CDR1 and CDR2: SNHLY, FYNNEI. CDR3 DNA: TGTGCCAGCAGCGACAGTGCCTACAATGAGCAGTTCTTC. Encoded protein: CASSDSAYNEQFF.

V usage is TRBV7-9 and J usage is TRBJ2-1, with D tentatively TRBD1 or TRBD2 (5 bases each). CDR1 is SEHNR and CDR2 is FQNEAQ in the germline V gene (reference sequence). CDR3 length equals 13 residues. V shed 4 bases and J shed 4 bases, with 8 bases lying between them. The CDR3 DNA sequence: TGTGCCAGCAGCTGGGGACCTTACAATGAGCAGTTCTTC. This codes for CASSWGPYNEQFF. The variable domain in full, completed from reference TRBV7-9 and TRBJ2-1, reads DTGVSQNPRHKITKRGQNVTFRCDPISEHNRLYWYRQTLGQGPEFLTYFQNEAQLEKSRLLSDRFSAERPKGSFSTLEIQRTEQGDSAMYLCASSWGPYNEQFFGPGTRLTVL.

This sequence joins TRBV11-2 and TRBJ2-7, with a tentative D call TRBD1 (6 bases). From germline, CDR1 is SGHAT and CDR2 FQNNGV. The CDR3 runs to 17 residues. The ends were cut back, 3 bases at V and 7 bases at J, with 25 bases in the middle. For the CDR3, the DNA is TGTGCCAGCAGCTTCATTTCTAGGACAGTCGAGCCGGGGGAGCAGTACTTC. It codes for CASSFISRTVEPGEQYF.

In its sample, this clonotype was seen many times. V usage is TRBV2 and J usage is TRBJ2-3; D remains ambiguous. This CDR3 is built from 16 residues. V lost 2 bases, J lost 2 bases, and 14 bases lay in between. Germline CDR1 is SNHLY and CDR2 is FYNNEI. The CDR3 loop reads CASSEWAPLPTDTQYF. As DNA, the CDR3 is TGTGCCAGCAGTGAATGGGCTCCCCTTCCCACAGATACGCAGTATTTT.

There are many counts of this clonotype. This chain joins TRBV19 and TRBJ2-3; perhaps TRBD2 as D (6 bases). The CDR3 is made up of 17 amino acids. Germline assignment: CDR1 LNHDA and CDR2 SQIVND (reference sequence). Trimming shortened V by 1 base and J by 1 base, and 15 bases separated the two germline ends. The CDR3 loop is CASSIGGGWGGTDTQYF. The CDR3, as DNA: TGTGCCAGTAGTATAGGGGGAGGATGGGGCGGCACAGATACGCAGTATTTT.

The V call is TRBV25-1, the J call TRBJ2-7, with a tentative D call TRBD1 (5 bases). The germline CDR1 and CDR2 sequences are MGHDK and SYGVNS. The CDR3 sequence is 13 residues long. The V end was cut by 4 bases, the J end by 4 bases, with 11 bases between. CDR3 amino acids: CASSVSQDYEQYF. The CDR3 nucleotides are TGTGCCAGCAGTGTGTCACAGGATTACGAGCAGTACTTC.